This T cell receptor (beta chain) came from a study of CD8 T cells in ankylosing spondylitis. Study-wide findings and caveats: Apparently characteristic of ankylosing spondylitis blood was a TCR beta motif (about 8 highly homologous variants). Within matched ankylosing spondylitis synovial fluid, disease-linked clones were reportedly significantly enriched. Disease-linked clones were CD8+ and relatively rare in peripheral blood.

Germline-derived CDR1 and CDR2 are SGHNT and YENEEA. The CDR3 has 18 residues. With 2 bases clipped from V and 0 bases from J, the junction kept 10 bases outside the gene matches. In its sample, this clonotype was seen many times. Antigen specificity is unknown. Library preparation for TCR beta used quantitative 5'-RACE with molecular barcodes. TCRdb re-derived calls from the 5' RACE reads in MiXCR, one entry per CDR3 protein. The data show 500,000 or so distinct CDR3 sequences, about 5.2% seen once. Sequenced: blood, either unsorted or a sorted T cell fraction (not recorded which). The chain couples TRBV11-3 to TRBJ2-3; 8 nucleotides agree with TRBD2. This sequence was found in a male donor with ankylosing spondylitis. CDR3 sequence (DNA): TGTGCCAGCAGCTTATGGGGACTAGGGGGGGCTAGCACAGATACGCAGTATTTT. Translated: CASSLWGLGGASTDTQYF.